One sample yielded the 3 T cell receptor beta chains listed below, sequenced in a study of long-term antiretroviral therapy in people with HIV. Assay version v3.0 of immunoSEQ was used, and it was run at survey level. TCRdb's table, derived via immunoSEQ multiplex PCR, lists solely in-frame clones and lacks some. The sample holds under 40,000 clones, roughly four fifths seen once. This material consisted of unsorted PBMCs, taken 0.3 years after starting antiretroviral therapy. The receptors were sampled from a man between 18 and 35 years old with HIV.

J is TRBJ1-6 and V is TRBV11-2, with D possibly being TRBD1 (5 bases). CDR1 SGHAT and CDR2 FQNNGV come from the germline V gene. The CDR3 has 15 residues. With 4 bases removed from V and 9 bases from J, the gap between germline ends came to 16 bases. The CDR3 DNA follows: TGTGCCAGCAGCTCCGTCGGACAAAAGGGTTCACCCCTCCACTTT. This codes for CASSSVGQKGSPLHF.

The V call is TRBV5-6, the J call TRBJ1-2; possibly TRBD1 for D (5 bases). Germline V gene sequence: CDR1 SGHDT, CDR2 YYEEEE. The CDR3 totals 14 residues. Trimming left V 0 bases short and J 6 bases short, with 12 bases between. CDR3 residues: CASSLGGSKHGYTF. The DNA for the CDR3 is TGTGCCAGCAGCTTGGGGGGGAGTAAGCATGGCTACACCTTC.

The gene calls are TRBV27 and TRBJ1-1; 10 nucleotides align to TRBD1. V lost 0 bases, J lost 8 bases, and 6 bases stayed unmatched. CDR3 length: 15 amino acids. Germline values: CDR1 MNHEY, CDR2 SMNVEV (reference sequence). Here the CDR3 DNA reads TGTGCCAGCAGTTTATCAAGGACAGGGGGTATAGAAGCTTTCTTT. Amino acid sequence: CASSLSRTGGIEAFF.